This is a list of T cell receptor beta chains from one sample in a study of blood T cell repertoires in COVID-19. The protocol was immunoSEQ multiplex PCR, while the TCRdb copy is restricted to in-frame clones and leaves out a portion. The sample carries approximately 220,000 clones, around 81% recorded once. Sequences were obtained from peripheral blood. The receptors were sampled from a woman aged 60 to 75 with acute or convalescent COVID-19. Each CDR3 is given with its conserved first and last residue. D genes are given only for firm matches. Clone size appears in some rows only: once, few, many, or a class for an expanded clone.

size | D | J | length | V | DNA | CDR3
. | . | TRBJ1-1 | 14 | TRBV4-2 | TGTGCCAGCAGCCAAGATCCCATGAACACTGAAGCTTTCTTT | CASSQDPMNTEAFF
. | . | TRBJ1-4 | 15 | TRBV24-1 | TGTGCCACCAGTGATAGCCGGGATACGAATGAAAAACTGTTTTTT | CATSDSRDTNEKLFF
. | TRBD2 | TRBJ2-1 | 15 | TRBV7-3 | TGTGCCAGCAGCCCGATGGCGGGGGTGGGGAATGAGCAGTTCTTC | CASSPMAGVGNEQFF
once | TRBD1 | TRBJ2-5 | 15 | TRBV6-2/TRBV6-3 | TGTGCCAGCAGCCTAACACGGACAGGCCAAGAGACCCAGTACTTC | CASSLTRTGQETQYF
. | . | TRBJ1-1 | 13 | TRBV3-1/TRBV3-2 | TGTGCCAGCAGCCAAGTCCCGGACACTGAAGCTTTCTTT | CASSQVPDTEAFF
. | . | TRBJ1-1 | 12 | TRBV30 | TGTGCCTGGAGTGTAACGTCAGGATCAGCTTTCTTT | CAWSVTSGSAFF
. | . | TRBJ2-1 | 11 | TRBV2 | TGTGCCAGCAGATCGTACAATGAGCAGTTCTTC | CASRSYNEQFF
. | . | TRBJ1-6 | 18 | TRBV27 | TGTGCCAGCACCCGTCTGGGGGCCTCCTTCTCCTATAATTCACCCCTCCACTTT | CASTRLGASFSYNSPLHF
. | . | TRBJ1-5 | 14 | TRBV5-4 | TGTGCCAGCAGCTTGCAGGGGAGCAATCAGCCCCAGCATTTT | CASSLQGSNQPQHF
once | TRBD2 | TRBJ2-2 | 14 | TRBV14 | TGTGCCAGCAGCCGGAGCGGGGGGGCCAGGGAGCTGTTTTTT | CASSRSGGARELFF
. | . | TRBJ1-3 | 13 | TRBV4-2 | TGTGCCAGCAGCCAGGCTGAAGGAAACACCATATATTTT | CASSQAEGNTIYF
. | . | TRBJ2-7 | 14 | TRBV5-4 | TGTGCCAGCAGCTTGGCCGGGAACTCCTACGAGCAGTACTTC | CASSLAGNSYEQYF
. | . | TRBJ1-1 | 13 | TRBV6-5 | TGTGCCACCCCATCCCGGGAGAACACTGAAGCTTTCTTT | CATPSRENTEAFF
. | . | TRBJ2-7 | 12 | TRBV30 | TGTGCCTGGAGCGCAACAGGGATCGAGCAGTACTTC | CAWSATGIEQYF
. | . | TRBJ1-4 | 13 | TRBV2 | TGTGCCAGCAGTGATTTAAGGGGGGAAAAACTGTTTTTT | CASSDLRGEKLFF
once | . | TRBJ1-5 | 14 | TRBV7-2 | TGTGCCAGCAGCTTATACACCGGGGATCAGCCCCAGCATTTT | CASSLYTGDQPQHF